The T cell receptor (beta chain) described here comes from a study of response to subunit inactivated influenza vaccine. This clonotype was found a few times. Its target is unknown. The CDR3 is 14 residues long. The germline V and J ends were trimmed by 6 bases and 8 bases, with 14 bases remaining between them. In germline, CDR1 is MNHNS, CDR2 SASEGT. Each CDR3 protein is one row after TCRdb ran MiXCR on the RT-PCR reads. This table has some 600,000 distinct CDR3 sequences, roughly 15% appearing once. Regarding the study as a whole: Few additional T cells are recruited per seasonal influenza vaccination, authors suggested.

The chain has TRBV6-1 and TRBJ1-6; a possible D gene is TRBD1 (6 bases). This material consisted of PBMCs from blood, taken around 15 days before vaccination. The receptor was isolated from a man aged 45-65 years who received an inactivated influenza vaccine. The CDR3 DNA reads as TGTGCCAGCAGCTGGACAGCCCGCGATTCACCCCTCCACTTT. Translating gives CASSWTARDSPLHF.